These 9 T cell receptor beta chains were all obtained from the same sample, sequenced in a study of blood T cell repertoires in COVID-19. The protocol was immunoSEQ multiplex PCR, while the TCRdb copy is restricted to in-frame clones and leaves out a portion. The data show 140,000 to 150,000 clones, about 82% seen once. The specimen sequenced was peripheral blood. The origin of the receptors is a woman in her thirties or forties with active or convalescent COVID-19.

The chain is built from TRBV18 and TRBJ1-1, with D possibly being TRBD1 (6 bases). There are 18 residues in the CDR3. The germline V and J ends were trimmed by 2 bases and 0 bases, with 19 bases remaining between them. CDR1 and CDR2 (germline): KGHSH, LQKENI. The CDR3 region is CASSPASTGRRMNTEAFF. The CDR3 bases are TGTGCCAGCTCACCAGCATCGACAGGCCGAAGAATGAACACTGAAGCTTTCTTT.

The CDR3 sequence: CAISERDSRSEAFF. CDR3 coding DNA: TGTGCCATCAGTGAACGGGACAGCAGGAGTGAAGCTTTCTTT. This chain links TRBV10-3 with TRBJ1-1, with 7 bases lining up with TRBD1. CDR3 length: 14 amino acids. V dropped 3 bases and J dropped 7; count of bases not matched to a gene: 8. Germline CDR1 is ENHRY and CDR2 is SYGVKD.

This clone was observed once. The genes are TRBV19 and TRBJ1-1; possibly TRBD1 for D (6 bases). Germline V lookup: CDR1 LNHDA, CDR2 SQIVND (reference sequence). Trimming pared 3 bases from V and 3 bases from J, leaving 14 bases between. CDR3 length: 15 residues. In nucleotides, the CDR3 is TGTGCCAGTAGTATCGTCACAGGGAGCGACACTGAAGCTTTCTTT. This encodes CASSIVTGSDTEAFF.

This clone turned up a few times. The chain carries TRBV11-2 and TRBJ2-7; tentative D call: TRBD1 (6 bases). This CDR3 has 17 amino acids. V lost 3 bases and J 0 bases, leaving 18 bases between the germline ends. From germline, CDR1 is SGHAT and CDR2 FQNNGV. CDR3 sequence (DNA): TGTGCCAGCAGCTTCCCCTCGTGGGCAGGGGCCTCCTACGAGCAGTACTTC. It translates to CASSFPSWAGASYEQYF.

The chain combines TRBV10-2 with TRBJ2-5; 7 nucleotides align to TRBD1. CDR3 length: 13 residues. V was clipped by 7 bases and J by 4 bases; unmatched bases: 6. Germline CDR1 WSHSY, CDR2 SAAADI. The CDR3 region has the DNA TGCGCCAGCAACGACAGGGAGAGAGAGACCCAGTACTTC. Translated: CASNDRERETQYF.

The chain is built from TRBV9 and TRBJ1-4; TRBD1 aligns across 7 bases. Trimming cost V 4 bases and J 8 bases; bases outside gene matches: 11. Germline CDR1 SGDLS, CDR2 YYNGEE. CDR3 length: 15 amino acids. The CDR3 nucleotides are TGTGCCAGCAGCCCGACCGAGGGCAGGGGGGAAAAACTGTTTTTT. This gives the protein CASSPTEGRGEKLFF.

This clone was found once. V gene TRBV6-5 combines with J gene TRBJ1-2; no firm D call. In germline, CDR1 is MNHEY, CDR2 SVGAGI. The CDR3 extends over 12 amino acids. Deletions cut 8 bases from V and 2 bases from J, with 9 bases between. DNA of the CDR3: TGTGCCAGCCGTTCCCTAAACTATGGCTACACCTTC. Amino acids: CASRSLNYGYTF.

The chain employs TRBV6-2 or TRBV6-3 and TRBJ2-1; 7 bases are a match to TRBD2. The CDR3 consists of 15 residues. J lost 6 bases, V lost 6 bases, and 11 bases had no gene match. The germline gives CDR1 MNHEY, CDR2 SVGEGT. For the CDR3, the DNA is TGTGCCAGCAGCTATCGTCAGGGAGGGCCCAATGAGCAGTTCTTC. Translated: CASSYRQGGPNEQFF.

This sequence joins TRBV28 and TRBJ1-2, with D possibly TRBD1 on 5 matching bases. The germline V gene has CDR1 MDHEN and CDR2 SYDVKM. The CDR3 extends over 14 amino acids. Trimming removed 2 bases at V and 0 bases at J, with 7 bases between. In nucleotides, the CDR3 is TGTGCCAGCAGTTTACCAGGGTCTAACTATGGCTACACCTTC. It encodes CASSLPGSNYGYTF.